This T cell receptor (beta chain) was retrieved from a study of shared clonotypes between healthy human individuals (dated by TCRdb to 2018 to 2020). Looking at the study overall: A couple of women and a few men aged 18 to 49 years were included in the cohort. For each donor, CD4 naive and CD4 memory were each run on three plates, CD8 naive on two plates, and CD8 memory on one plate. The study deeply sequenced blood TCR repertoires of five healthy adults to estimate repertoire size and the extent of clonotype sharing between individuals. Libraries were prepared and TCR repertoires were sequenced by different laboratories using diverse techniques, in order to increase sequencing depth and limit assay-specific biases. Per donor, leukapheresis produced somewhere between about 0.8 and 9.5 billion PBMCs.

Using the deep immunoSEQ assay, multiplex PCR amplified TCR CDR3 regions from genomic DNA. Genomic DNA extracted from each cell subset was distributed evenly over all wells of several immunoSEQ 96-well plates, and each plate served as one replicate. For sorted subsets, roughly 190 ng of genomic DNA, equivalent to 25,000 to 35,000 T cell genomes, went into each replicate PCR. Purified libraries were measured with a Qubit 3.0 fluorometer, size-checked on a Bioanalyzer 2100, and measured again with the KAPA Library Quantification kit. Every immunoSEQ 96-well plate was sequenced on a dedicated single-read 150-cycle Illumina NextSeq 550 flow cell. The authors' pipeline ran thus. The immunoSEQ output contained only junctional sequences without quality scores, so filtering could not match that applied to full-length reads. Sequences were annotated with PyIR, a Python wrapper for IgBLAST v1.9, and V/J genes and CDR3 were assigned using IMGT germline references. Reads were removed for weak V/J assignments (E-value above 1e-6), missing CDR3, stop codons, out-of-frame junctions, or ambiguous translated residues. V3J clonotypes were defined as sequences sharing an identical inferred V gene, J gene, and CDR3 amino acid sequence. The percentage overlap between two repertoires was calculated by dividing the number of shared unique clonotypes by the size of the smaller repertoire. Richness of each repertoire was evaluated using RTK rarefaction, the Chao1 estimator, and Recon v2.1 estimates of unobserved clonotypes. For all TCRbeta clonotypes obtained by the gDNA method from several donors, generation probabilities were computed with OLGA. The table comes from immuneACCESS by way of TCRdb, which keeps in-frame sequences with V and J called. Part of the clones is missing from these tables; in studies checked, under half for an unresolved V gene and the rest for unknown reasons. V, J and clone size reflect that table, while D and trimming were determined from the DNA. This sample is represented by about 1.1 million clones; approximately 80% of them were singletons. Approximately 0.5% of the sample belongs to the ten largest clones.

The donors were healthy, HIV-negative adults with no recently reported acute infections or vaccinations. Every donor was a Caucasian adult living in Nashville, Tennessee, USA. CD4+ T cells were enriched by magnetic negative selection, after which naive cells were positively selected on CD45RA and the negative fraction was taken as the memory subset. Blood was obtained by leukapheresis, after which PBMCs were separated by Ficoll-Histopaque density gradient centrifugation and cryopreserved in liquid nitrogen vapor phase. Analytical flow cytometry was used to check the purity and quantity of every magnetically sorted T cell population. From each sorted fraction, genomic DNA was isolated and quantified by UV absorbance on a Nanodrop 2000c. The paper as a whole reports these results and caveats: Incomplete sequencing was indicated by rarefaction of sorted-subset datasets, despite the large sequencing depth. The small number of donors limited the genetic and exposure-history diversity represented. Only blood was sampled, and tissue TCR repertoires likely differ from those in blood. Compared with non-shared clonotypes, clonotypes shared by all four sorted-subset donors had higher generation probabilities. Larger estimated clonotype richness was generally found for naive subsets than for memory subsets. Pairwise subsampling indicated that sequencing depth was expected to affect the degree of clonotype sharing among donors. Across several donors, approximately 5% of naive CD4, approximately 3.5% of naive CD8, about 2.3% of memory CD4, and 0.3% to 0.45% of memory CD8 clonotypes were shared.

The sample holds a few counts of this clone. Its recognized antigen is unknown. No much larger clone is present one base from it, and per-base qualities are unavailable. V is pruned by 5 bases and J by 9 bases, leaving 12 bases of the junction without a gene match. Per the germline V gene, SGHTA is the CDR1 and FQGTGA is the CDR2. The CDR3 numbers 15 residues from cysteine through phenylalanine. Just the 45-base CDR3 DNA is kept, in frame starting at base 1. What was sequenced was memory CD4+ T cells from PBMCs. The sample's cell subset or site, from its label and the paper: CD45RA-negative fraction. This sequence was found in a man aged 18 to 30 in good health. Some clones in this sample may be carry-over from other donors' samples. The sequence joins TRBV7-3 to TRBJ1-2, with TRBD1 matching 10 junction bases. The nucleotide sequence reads TGTGCCAGCAGCCCCTACCCGGGACAGGGGATAAGCTACACCTTC. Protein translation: CASSPYPGQGISYTF.